This TCR beta chain was observed in a study of cytomegalovirus exposure and HLA in healthy donors. Concerning this clone: Its antigen is not identified.

PCR involved 60 Vbeta and 13 Jbeta primers. The table came from immunoSEQ multiplex PCR; TCRdb's copy has only in-frame clones and leaves some out. The top ten hold 0.94% of the sample, which has around 140,000 clones, roughly 80% seen once. General study findings and limits: TCR beta V segments were, for the most part, productive about 90% or about 30% of the time in an earlier analysis.

Trimming left V 6 bases short and J 4 bases short, with 15 bases between. The CDR3 covers 14 residues. CDR1 and CDR2 (germline): MNHEY, SVGAGI. The donors were healthy bone marrow donors. The sample taken for sequencing was PBMCs. This sequence was found in a woman in her sixties in good health and CMV-seronegative. V gene TRBV6-5 combines with J gene TRBJ1-1; D may be TRBD1 (5 bases). DNA of the CDR3: TGTGCCAGCAGCAGACTCAGGGTGGGCACTGAAGCTTTCTTT. It is translated as CASSRLRVGTEAFF.